This TCR beta chain is from a study of blood T cell repertoires in COVID-19. Study overall: The samples span acute and convalescent COVID-19 from the United States, Italy and Spain. The cDNA or gDNA used as material had been derived from T cells, B-cell-depleted T cells, or PBMCs.

The CDR3 consists of 16 residues. V was trimmed by 2 bases and J by 3 bases, leaving 17 bases between them. Germline loops: CDR1 MDHEN, CDR2 SYDVKM. Clones were sequenced by immunoSEQ multiplex PCR, and TCRdb holds only the in-frame ones, with some missing. The sample shows approximately 270,000 clones, about 91% of them seen only once. The TCR originated in an older man with acute or convalescent COVID-19. Sequencing was done on a sample of peripheral blood. This chain connects TRBV28 to TRBJ2-7; TRBD2 might be the D (6 bases). The CDR3 is CASSLPSTKGLYEQYF. CDR3 nucleotide sequence: TGTGCCAGCAGTTTACCGTCAACGAAGGGACTCTACGAGCAGTACTTC. Combining the CDR3 with reference TRBV28 and TRBJ2-7 gives the whole variable domain DVKVTQSSRYLVKRTGEKVFLECVQDMDHENMFWYRQDPGLGLRLIYFSYDVKMKEKGDIPEGYSVSREKKERFSLILESASTNQTSMYLCASSLPSTKGLYEQYFGPGTRLTVT.